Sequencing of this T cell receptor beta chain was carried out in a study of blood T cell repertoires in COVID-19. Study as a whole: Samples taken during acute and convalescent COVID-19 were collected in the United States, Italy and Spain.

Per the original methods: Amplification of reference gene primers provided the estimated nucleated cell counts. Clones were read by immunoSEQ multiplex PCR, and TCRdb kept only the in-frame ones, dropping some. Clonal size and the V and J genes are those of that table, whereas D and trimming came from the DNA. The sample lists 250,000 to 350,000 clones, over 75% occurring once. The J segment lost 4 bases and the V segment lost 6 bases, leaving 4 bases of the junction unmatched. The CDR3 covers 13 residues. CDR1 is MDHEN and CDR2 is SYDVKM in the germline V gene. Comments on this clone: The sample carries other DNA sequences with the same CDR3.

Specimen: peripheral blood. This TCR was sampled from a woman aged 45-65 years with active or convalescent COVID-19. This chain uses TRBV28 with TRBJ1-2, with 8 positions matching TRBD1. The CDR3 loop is CASSPTGGYGYTF. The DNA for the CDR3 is TGTGCCAGCAGCCCTACAGGGGGCTATGGCTACACCTTC.